The 2 T cell receptor beta chains given below trace back to one sample, sequenced in a study of PD-1 blockade in classical Hodgkin lymphoma. Produced via immunoSEQ multiplex PCR; TCRdb's table is partial and in-frame only. The repertoire includes some 13,000 clones, about 80% of them detected once, and about 0.93% sits in the top ten. The time point here: cycle 4 day 1 (C4D1), after 6 weeks of nivolumab. No patient escaped relapse after autologous stem cell transplantation, and brentuximab vedotin exposure varied. Magnetic depletion of unwanted cells isolated CD4+ T cells from thawed PBMCs. The input for sequencing was CD4+ T cells from blood, taken before the fourth cycle of nivolumab. These receptors originate from a human donor with classical Hodgkin lymphoma.

The count of this clone is one. The chain has TRBV27 and TRBJ2-2; TRBD2 agrees at 11 bases. Germline assignment: CDR1 MNHEY and CDR2 SMNVEV (reference sequence). This CDR3 spans 16 amino acids. V trimming: 6 bases; J trimming: 4 bases; junction bases outside the gene matches: 7. The CDR3 sequence: CASSRLAGKGTGELFF. The CDR3 nucleotides read TGTGCCAGCAGCCGACTAGCGGGAAAAGGCACCGGGGAGCTGTTTTTT.

In its sample, this clone was seen once. The chain uses TRBV15 and TRBJ2-7, with a possible D match to TRBD1 (6 bases). This CDR3 comprises 16 residues. Germline V gene data show CDR1 as LNHNV and CDR2 as YYDKDF (reference sequence). The germline V and J ends were trimmed by 1 base and 2 bases, with 15 bases remaining between them. In DNA form, the CDR3 reads TGTGCCACCAGCAGAGCTATAGGGGGAGCTACCTACGAGCAGTACTTC. As protein: CATSRAIGGATYEQYF.